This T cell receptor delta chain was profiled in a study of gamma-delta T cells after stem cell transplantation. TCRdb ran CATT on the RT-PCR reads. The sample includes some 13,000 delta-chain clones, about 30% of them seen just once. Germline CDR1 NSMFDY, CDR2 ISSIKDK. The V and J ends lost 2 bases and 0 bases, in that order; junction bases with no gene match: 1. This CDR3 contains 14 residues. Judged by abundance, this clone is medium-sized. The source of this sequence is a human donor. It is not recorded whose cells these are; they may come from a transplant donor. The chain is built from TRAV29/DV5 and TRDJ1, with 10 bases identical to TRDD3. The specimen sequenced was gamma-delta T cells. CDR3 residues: CAASTGGYTDKLIF. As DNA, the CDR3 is TGTGCAGCAAGTACTGGGGGATACACCGATAAACTCATCTTT.